The source of this TCR beta chain is a study of shared clonotypes between healthy human individuals. Trimming took off 3 bases at V and 3 bases at J, with 15 bases between the two ends. CDR3 length: 16 amino acids. Germline V gives CDR1 MNHEY, CDR2 SMNVEV (reference sequence). Sequencing was performed with immunoSEQ multiplex PCR; in TCRdb, only in-frame clones are kept and a portion is missing. This sample has 190,000 or so clones, with around 63% found just once. Specimen: memory CD4+ T cells sorted from blood. Indicated subset: CD45RA-negative fraction. V gene TRBV27 combines with J gene TRBJ2-4; a weak D match, TRBD1 (6 bases). The sequence derives from a man aged 30 to 39 in good health. DNA of the CDR3: TGTGCCAGCAGTTTCGCCAGGGGTCGAGGCAAAAACATTCAGTACTTC. Translation: CASSFARGRGKNIQYF.